This T cell receptor beta chain was sequenced for a study of post-analysis software for immune sequencing data. The wider study: The patients showed relapsing-remitting, secondary progressive and progressive-relapsing multiple sclerosis courses.

Turning to this clonotype: The antigen is undetermined.

Study-level results: Diversity measured as normalized Chao1 was significantly lower in multiple sclerosis patients than in controls.

Unique molecular identifiers featured in each of the TCR beta cDNA libraries. Input amounts of 1 to 10 million T cells were used. These gave some 500,000 cDNA molecules, so each molecule approximated one T cell. Each CDR3 protein is one row after TCRdb ran MiXCR on the PCR reads. Found here are 750,000 to 950,000 distinct CDR3 sequences, just over 45% of them singletons; the top ten hold roughly 4.5%. Sequenced: blood. The clonotype was recovered from a girl aged 5-17 years with multiple sclerosis.

CDR3 region: CASSFLPSGGVEQYF. The CDR3 coding sequence is TGTGCCAGCAGCTTCTTGCCTAGCGGCGGGGTCGAGCAGTACTTC. The chain links TRBV5-6 to TRBJ2-7; TRBD2 matches 7 bases. The CDR3 covers 15 residues. Germline assignment: CDR1 SGHDT and CDR2 YYEEEE. J gave up 6 bases and V 2 bases, and 11 bases lay outside the gene matches.